The 3 T cell receptor beta chains reported below all come from one sample, sequenced in a study of early T cells in non-severe SARS-CoV-2 infection. One entry per CDR3 protein, called by TCRdb with MiXCR from the 5' RACE reads. The sample lists 45,000 or so distinct CDR3 sequences, less than 8.5% occurring once. The sample consisted of whole blood. The origin of the receptors is an adult who was a healthcare worker with PCR-confirmed SARS-CoV-2 infection or an uninfected control (not recorded which).

This clonotype was seen a handful of times. The CDR3 spells CASSEAGGVYNEQFF. The CDR3, as DNA: TGTGCCAGCAGCGAGGCGGGGGGCGTCTACAATGAGCAGTTCTTC. The V call is TRBV5-6, the J call TRBJ2-1; 8 nucleotides match TRBD2. The CDR3 totals 15 residues. Trimming took 4 bases from V and 3 from J; bases not matched to a gene: 6. Germline V gene sequence: CDR1 SGHDT, CDR2 YYEEEE.

This clonotype was seen a few times. The chain links TRBV11-3 to TRBJ2-2; TRBD2 matches 12 bases. Germline lookup yields CDR1 SGHNT and CDR2 YENEEA. The CDR3 has 16 amino acids. V was pared by 5 bases and J by 4 bases, with 5 bases of the junction left unmatched. Here the CDR3 reads CASSHLAGGTTGELFF. CDR3 nucleotides: TGTGCCAGCAGCCACCTAGCGGGGGGGACCACCGGGGAGCTGTTTTTT. Combining the CDR3 with reference TRBV11-3 and TRBJ2-2 gives the whole variable domain EAGVVQSPRYKIIEKKQPVAFWCNPISGHNTLYWYLQNLGQGPELLIRYENEEAVDDSQLPKDRFSAERLKGVDSTLKIQPAELGDSAVYLCASSHLAGGTTGELFFGEGSRLTVL.

This clonotype was counted at least ten times. The chain joins TRBV10-2 to TRBJ1-4; possible D gene TRBD1, 5 bases. V lost 4 bases and J lost 6, with 12 bases in between. Germline CDR1 reads WSHSY; CDR2 reads SAAADI. This CDR3 comprises 14 residues. The CDR3 nucleotides read TGCGCCAGCAGTGCCAGGGAAAGGGATGAAAAACTGTTTTTT. Protein: CASSARERDEKLFF.